These 12 T cell receptor beta chains originate from one sample sequenced in a study of T cell responses to AZD1222 COVID-19 vaccine. Sequencing used immunoSEQ multiplex PCR; TCRdb keeps in-frame clones, though not all of them. The profile shows about 100,000 clones, 70% to 90% of them singletons. Specimen: peripheral blood, collected 28 days after the second AZD1222 dose. Receptor source: an adult who received the AZD1222 COVID-19 vaccine.

V gene TRBV4-2 combines with J gene TRBJ2-7, with D possibly being TRBD2 (5 bases). Germline V gene lookup returns CDR1 LGHNA and CDR2 YNFKEQ. The CDR3 totals 15 residues. V shed 1 base and J shed 3 bases, with 13 bases lying between them. The DNA for the CDR3 is TGTGCCAGCAGCCAAGTCAATCGGGGTAACTACGAGCAGTACTTC. As protein: CASSQVNRGNYEQYF.

V is TRBV5-1 and J is TRBJ2-4; TRBD1 is a possible D gene (5 bases). The germline V and J ends were trimmed by 4 bases and 16 bases, with 15 bases remaining between them. This CDR3 has 11 residues. In germline, CDR1 is SGHRS, CDR2 YFSETQ. The CDR3 loop is CASSQGQNYYF. The CDR3 nucleotides read TGCGCCAGCAGCCAGGGCCAGAACTACTACTTC.

This clone was detected only a few times. This chain connects TRBV28 to TRBJ2-1; possible D gene TRBD2, 6 bases. Germline lookup yields CDR1 MDHEN and CDR2 SYDVKM. V shed 4 bases and J shed 6 bases, with 10 bases lying between them. The CDR3 covers 13 residues. The CDR3 DNA reads TGTGCCAGCAGTTCCCGACTAGTCAATGAGCAGTTCTTC. This translates into CASSSRLVNEQFF.

Only a few counts were recorded for this clone. The J gene is TRBJ1-1, the V gene TRBV20-1, with D unclear. Germline V gene data show CDR1 as DFQATT and CDR2 as SNEGSKA (reference sequence). V lost 2 bases and J 6 bases, leaving 7 bases between the germline ends. The CDR3 consists of 11 residues. The CDR3 loop is CSARSSAEAFF. In DNA form, the CDR3 reads TGCAGTGCTAGATCAAGCGCTGAAGCTTTCTTT.

The rearrangement links TRBV18 to TRBJ1-5, with D perhaps TRBD1 (6 bases). Trimming pared 0 bases from V and 5 bases from J, leaving 11 bases between. The germline gives CDR1 KGHSH, CDR2 LQKENI. There are 15 residues in the CDR3. DNA of the CDR3: TGTGCCAGCTCACCACCGGCCGGGGGCGATCAGCCCCAGCATTTT. Its protein is CASSPPAGGDQPQHF. Based on the CDR3 plus reference TRBV18 and TRBJ1-5, the full variable domain is NAGVMQNPRHLVRRRGQEARLRCSPMKGHSHVYWYRQLPEEGLKFMVYLQKENIIDESGMPKERFSAEFPKEGPSILRIQQVVRGDSAAYFCASSPPAGGDQPQHFGDGTRLSIL.

Concerning this clone: One junction end disagrees with the germline gene, perhaps due to a read error. The genes are TRBV5-4 and TRBJ1-6, with 8 nucleotides matching TRBD1. This CDR3 spans 14 amino acids. Germline CDR1 SGHNT, CDR2 YYREEE (reference sequence). The CDR3 DNA sequence: TGTGCCAGCAGTTTGGACAGGGCTAATTCACCCCTCCACTTT. Amino acids: CASSLDRANSPLHF. Looking up the rest from reference TRBV5-4 and TRBJ1-6 gives the full variable domain: ETGVTQSPTHLIKTRGQQVTLRCSSQSGHNTVSWYQQALGQGPQFIFQYYREEENGRGNFPPRFSGLQFPNYSSELNVNALELDDSALYLCASSLDRANSPLHFGNGTRLTVT.

Written as DNA, the CDR3 is TGTGGGACTGCCCTCTCTGGAAACACCATATATTTT. This encodes CGTALSGNTIYF. The chain is built from TRBV7-2 and TRBJ1-3; D unclear. This CDR3 contains 12 residues. Germline-derived CDR1 and CDR2 are SGHTA and FQGNSA.

The chain combines TRBV14 with TRBJ2-7; D gene ambiguous. The CDR3 loop spans 15 amino acids. Germline V gives CDR1 SGHDN, CDR2 FVKESK. V lost 1 base and J lost 3, with 13 bases in between. As DNA, the CDR3 is TGTGCCAGCAGCCAAGGTCATCGGTTAGGCTACGAGCAGTACTTC. It codes for CASSQGHRLGYEQYF.

This clone was observed a single time. V gene TRBV9 combines with J gene TRBJ1-6; D unclear. V dropped 2 bases and J dropped 7 bases, with 4 bases sitting between them. The germline V gene has CDR1 SGDLS and CDR2 YYNGEE. The CDR3 runs to 12 residues. CDR3 nucleotides: TGTGCCAGCAGCGTGGGGAATTCACCCCTCCACTTT. This codes for CASSVGNSPLHF.

The rearrangement uses TRBV20-1 and TRBJ2-1; 10 positions match TRBD1. J lost 4 bases, V lost 3 bases, and 15 bases had no gene match. The CDR3 runs to 18 residues. The germline V gene has CDR1 DFQATT and CDR2 SNEGSKA (reference sequence). Here the CDR3 DNA reads TGCAGTGCTAGTGGGACAGGGGAAGTTCATGGGGTTTACAATGAGCAGTTCTTC. It codes for CSASGTGEVHGVYNEQFF.

The chain employs TRBV7-3 and TRBJ1-3; D gene unclear. Germline loops: CDR1 SGHTA, CDR2 FQGTGA. This CDR3 has 13 residues. V dropped 5 bases and J dropped 4 bases, with 9 bases sitting between them. CDR3 amino acids: CASSVGTGNTIYF. CDR3 in DNA: TGTGCCAGCAGCGTGGGAACCGGAAACACCATATATTTT.

CDR3 nucleotides: TGTGCCAGCAGCTCCCCGGGGGGAGGGGGTATGAATGAGCAGTTCTTC. Its translation is CASSSPGGGGMNEQFF. The chain employs TRBV7-2 and TRBJ2-1; maybe TRBD2 (7 bases). Per germline, CDR1 SGHTA and CDR2 FQGNSA. This CDR3 is 16 amino acids long. The V end lost 4 bases, the J end lost 7 bases, and 20 bases lay between the germline ends.